Listed below are T cell receptor beta chains from one sample, sequenced in a study of cytomegalovirus exposure and HLA in healthy donors. Generated by immunoSEQ multiplex PCR, the TCRdb table keeps only in-frame clones and is missing some. The table records roughly 180,000 clones, roughly 80% of them present only once. Sequencing was done on a sample of PBMCs. All receptors come from a female donor in good health and CMV-seronegative. Each CDR3 is given with its conserved first and last residue. Fields, in order: V gene, CDR3 length, clone size, J gene, D gene, CDR3 protein, CDR3 DNA. D genes are given only for firm matches. Clone size is given for some rows only: seen once, a few or many times, or a class if the clone is expanded.

>TRBV11-2|15|.|TRBJ2-3|TRBD1
CASSKTTGGTDTQYF
TGTGCCAGCAGCAAAACGACAGGGGGCACAGATACGCAGTATTTT
>TRBV5-6|14|.|TRBJ2-7|TRBD2
CASSLDLAGNEQYF
TGTGCCAGCAGCTTGGACCTAGCGGGTAACGAGCAGTACTTC
>TRBV29-1|15|.|TRBJ2-6|TRBD1
CSVEVGTGGSNVLTF
TGCAGCGTTGAAGTCGGGACAGGGGGTTCCAACGTCCTGACTTTC
>TRBV2|14|once|TRBJ2-5|TRBD2
CASRLTSDLGGQYF
TGTGCCAGCAGACTGACTAGCGACCTCGGAGGGCAGTACTTC
>TRBV7-9|16|.|TRBJ1-4|.
CSSSLWRGAGEEKLFF
TGTTCCAGCAGCTTATGGAGGGGCGCGGGAGAAGAAAAACTGTTTTTT
>TRBV29-1|11|.|TRBJ1-4|.
CSVDSYEKLFF
TGCAGCGTTGACAGTTACGAAAAACTGTTTTTT
>TRBV5-6|13|.|TRBJ2-5|.
CASSLRGQREQYF
TGTGCCAGCAGCTTGAGGGGTCAACGGGAGCAGTACTTC
>TRBV11-2|17|.|TRBJ2-1|TRBD2
CASSLEGTSGPYNEQFF
TGTGCCAGCAGCTTAGAAGGGACTAGCGGGCCCTACAATGAGCAGTTCTTC
>TRBV4-2|12|.|TRBJ2-7|.
CASSHSGGEQYF
TGTGCCAGCAGCCACTCCGGGGGCGAGCAGTACTTC
>TRBV27|12|.|TRBJ1-4|.
CASRDTLEKLFF
TGTGCCAGCCGGGACACGCTAGAAAAACTGTTTTTT
>TRBV30|12|.|TRBJ2-7|.
CAWSVRGGEQYF
TGTGCCTGGAGTGTACGTGGCGGCGAGCAGTACTTC
>TRBV4-2|14|.|TRBJ2-7|TRBD1
CASSQRDRSYEQYF
TGTGCCAGCAGCCAACGGGACAGATCCTACGAGCAGTACTTC
>TRBV30|12|.|TRBJ2-7|.
CAWSVSGYEQYF
TGTGCCTGGAGTGTGTCCGGTTACGAGCAGTACTTC
>TRBV2|15|few|TRBJ1-5|TRBD1
CASRPGGSSNQPQHF
TGTGCCAGCAGACCAGGGGGTAGCAGCAATCAGCCCCAGCATTTT
>TRBV5-1|18|.|TRBJ2-3|.
CASSLGVLDSSGADTQYF
TGCGCCAGCAGCCTGGGGGTCTTGGACTCAAGCGGTGCAGATACGCAGTATTTT
>TRBV19|16|once|TRBJ2-1|.
CASSIDQKGRGNEQFF
TGTGCCAGTAGTATAGATCAAAAGGGGCGGGGCAATGAGCAGTTCTTC
>TRBV30|13|few|TRBJ2-5|.
CAWVLDPGETQYF
TGTGCCTGGGTACTGGACCCAGGGGAGACCCAGTACTTC
>TRBV5-5|14|.|TRBJ2-2|.
CASSFGTLGGELFF
TGTGCCAGCAGCTTCGGGACACTCGGCGGGGAGCTGTTTTTT
>TRBV7-2|16|.|TRBJ2-1|TRBD2
CASSPGGVRGVNEQFF
TGTGCCAGCTCACCCGGGGGGGTCAGAGGAGTCAATGAGCAGTTCTTC
>TRBV9|15|.|TRBJ2-7|.
CASTPDGSRAYEQYF
TGTGCCAGCACCCCCGACGGGAGCCGGGCCTACGAGCAGTACTTC
>TRBV7-6|18|.|TRBJ1-3|.
CASSVQGLGQSSGNTIYF
TGTGCCAGCAGCGTGCAGGGGTTAGGGCAGAGCTCTGGAAACACCATATATTTT
>TRBV18|20|.|TRBJ2-5|TRBD2
CASSPPYSLAGESYQETQYF
TGTGCCAGCTCACCACCTTACTCCCTAGCGGGAGAGTCATACCAAGAGACCCAGTACTTC
>TRBV7-9|15|.|TRBJ2-2|TRBD1
CASSKYRGSTGELFF
TGTGCCAGCAGCAAATACAGGGGATCCACCGGGGAGCTGTTTTTT
>TRBV5-4|16|once|TRBJ2-5|.
CASSPGGDRVGETQYF
TGTGCCAGCAGCCCGGGGGGGGACAGGGTCGGGGAGACCCAGTACTTC
>TRBV11-2|13|.|TRBJ2-1|.
CASLRGSYNEQFF
TGTGCCAGCTTAAGGGGTTCGTACAATGAGCAGTTCTTC
>TRBV6-5|15|.|TRBJ2-2|TRBD1
CASSWTGFNTGELFF
TGTGCCAGCAGTTGGACAGGGTTTAACACCGGGGAGCTGTTTTTT
>TRBV29-1|16|.|TRBJ2-5|TRBD1
CSVIPGTVGPQETQYF
TGCAGCGTGATACCCGGGACAGTTGGTCCTCAAGAGACCCAGTACTTC
>TRBV4-1|15|.|TRBJ2-7|.
CASSRGEGVSYEQYF
TGCGCCAGCAGCCGGGGTGAGGGGGTCTCCTACGAGCAGTACTTC
>TRBV7-9|16|.|TRBJ2-3|.
CSSRTFSQGPTDTQYF
TGTTCCAGCCGAACCTTTTCCCAGGGGCCCACAGATACGCAGTATTTT
>TRBV7-8|12|.|TRBJ2-7|.
CASSLSLGEQYF
TGTGCCAGCTCTTTAAGCCTTGGTGAGCAGTACTTC
>TRBV2|11|few|TRBJ2-7|.
CASSGEYEQYF
TGTGCCAGCAGTGGGGAGTACGAGCAGTACTTC
>TRBV21-1|15|few|TRBJ2-7|.
CATPRGGATVYEQYF
TGTGCCACCCCTCGGGGGGGGGCGACGGTTTACGAGCAGTACTTC
>TRBV6-6|12|few|TRBJ1-2|.
CASSTDNYGYTF
TGTGCCAGCAGCACAGATAACTATGGCTACACCTTC
>TRBV15|17|few|TRBJ1-2|TRBD1
CATSRGPGGLVGGGYTF
TGTGCCACCAGCCGGGGCCCAGGGGGCTTAGTAGGTGGAGGCTACACCTTC
>TRBV5-5|12|.|TRBJ2-4|.
CASSSFSDIQYF
TGTGCCAGCAGCTCATTTTCGGACATTCAGTACTTC
>TRBV5-6|16|.|TRBJ2-1|.
CASSLVSLSSYNEQFF
TGTGCCAGCAGCTTGGTGAGTTTAAGCTCCTACAATGAGCAGTTCTTC
>TRBV5-1|14|.|TRBJ1-1|.
CASSLARTGTEAFF
TGCGCCAGCAGCTTGGCCCGTACGGGCACTGAAGCTTTCTTT
>TRBV4-1|14|.|TRBJ2-1|.
CASSQDSGGDEQFF
TGCGCCAGCAGCCAAGATAGTGGAGGGGATGAGCAGTTCTTC
>TRBV7-9|15|.|TRBJ1-5|TRBD1
CASSPPGTGDQPQHF
TGTGCCAGCAGCCCACCGGGGACAGGGGATCAGCCCCAGCATTTT
>TRBV21-1|13|.|TRBJ2-5|.
CASSKPSKETQYF
TGTGCCAGCAGCAAACCTAGCAAAGAGACCCAGTACTTC
>TRBV7-9|15|.|TRBJ2-7|TRBD1
CASSIRTGPAYEQYF
TGTGCCAGCAGCATTAGGACAGGGCCGGCCTACGAGCAGTACTTC
>TRBV7-9|15|once|TRBJ2-1|TRBD2
CASSLGGGTDHEQFF
TGTGCCAGCAGCTTAGGGGGGGGAACAGATCATGAGCAGTTCTTC